The following is a T cell receptor (beta chain) sequence with its context. Sequencing was performed with immunoSEQ multiplex PCR; in TCRdb, only in-frame clones are kept and a portion is missing. This table has around 1,800 clones, around 87% appearing once. CDR3 length equals 14 residues. The record originates from a study of circulating tumor DNA in untreated peripheral T-cell lymphoma. This clonotype was obtained from a human donor with peripheral T-cell lymphoma. The chain combines TRBV7-5 with TRBJ1-2; the table gives TRBD1 as D, unverified against the DNA. TRBV7-5 is recorded as a pseudogene. Specimen: tumor tissue. The CDR3 DNA sequence: TGTGCCAGCAGCCCCCCGACAGGGTTATATGGCTACACCTTC. It specifies CASSPPTGLYGYTF.